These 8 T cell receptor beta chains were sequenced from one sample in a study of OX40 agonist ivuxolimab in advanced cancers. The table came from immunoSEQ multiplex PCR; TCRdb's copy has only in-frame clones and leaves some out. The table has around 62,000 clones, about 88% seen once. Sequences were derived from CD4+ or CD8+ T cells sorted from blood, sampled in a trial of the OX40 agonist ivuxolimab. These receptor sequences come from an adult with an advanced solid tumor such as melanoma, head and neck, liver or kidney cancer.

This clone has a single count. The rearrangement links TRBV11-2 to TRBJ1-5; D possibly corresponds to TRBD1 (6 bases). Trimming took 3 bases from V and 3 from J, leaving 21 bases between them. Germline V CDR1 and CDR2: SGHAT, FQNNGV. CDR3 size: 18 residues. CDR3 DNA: TGTGCCAGCAGCTTGGATCGACAGGCACCGGGGTACAATCAGCCCCAGCATTTT. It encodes CASSLDRQAPGYNQPQHF.

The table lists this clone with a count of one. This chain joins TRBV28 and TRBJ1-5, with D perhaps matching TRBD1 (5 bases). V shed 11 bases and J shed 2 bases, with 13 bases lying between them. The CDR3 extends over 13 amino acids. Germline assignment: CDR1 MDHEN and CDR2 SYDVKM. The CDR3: CAVQGEGNQPQHF. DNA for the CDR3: TGTGCCGTGCAGGGTGAGGGCAATCAGCCCCAGCATTTT.

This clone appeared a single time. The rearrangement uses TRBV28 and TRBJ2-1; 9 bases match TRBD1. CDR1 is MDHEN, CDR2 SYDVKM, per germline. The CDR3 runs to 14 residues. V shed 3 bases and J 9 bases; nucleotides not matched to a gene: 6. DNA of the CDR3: TGTGCCAGCAGTTTCTACAGGGGGCAGGGTGAGCAGTTCTTC. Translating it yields CASSFYRGQGEQFF. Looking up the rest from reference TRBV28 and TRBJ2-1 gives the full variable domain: DVKVTQSSRYLVKRTGEKVFLECVQDMDHENMFWYRQDPGLGLRLIYFSYDVKMKEKGDIPEGYSVSREKKERFSLILESASTNQTSMYLCASSFYRGQGEQFFGPGTRLTVL.

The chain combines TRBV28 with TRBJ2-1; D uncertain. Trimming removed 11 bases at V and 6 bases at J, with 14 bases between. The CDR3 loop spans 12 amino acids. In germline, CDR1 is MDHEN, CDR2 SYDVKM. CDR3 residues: CASQDRANEQFF. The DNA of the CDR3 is TGTGCCTCCCAAGACCGGGCCAATGAGCAGTTCTTC.

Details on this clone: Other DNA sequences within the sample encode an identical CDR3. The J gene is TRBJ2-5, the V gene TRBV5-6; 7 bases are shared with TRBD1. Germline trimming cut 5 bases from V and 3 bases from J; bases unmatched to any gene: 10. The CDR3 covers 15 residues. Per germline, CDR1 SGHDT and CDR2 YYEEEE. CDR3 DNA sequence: TGTGCCAGCAGTTTACCCTGGGACAGCGAAGAGACCCAGTACTTC. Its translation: CASSLPWDSEETQYF.

The CDR3 bases are TGCGCCAGCAGCTTTGGTCACAGGGTGTTAGGTTACGAGCAGTACTTC. Protein: CASSFGHRVLGYEQYF. The chain links TRBV5-1 to TRBJ2-7; D is perhaps TRBD1 (6 bases). Trimming took off 2 bases at V and 4 bases at J, with 19 bases between the two ends. Per germline, CDR1 SGHRS and CDR2 YFSETQ. The CDR3 has 16 residues. The variable domain in full, completed from reference TRBV5-1 and TRBJ2-7, reads KAGVTQTPRYLIKTRGQQVTLSCSPISGHRSVSWYQQTPGQGLQFLFEYFSETQRNKGNFPGRFSGRQFSNSRSEMNVSTLELGDSALYLCASSFGHRVLGYEQYFGPGTRLTVT.

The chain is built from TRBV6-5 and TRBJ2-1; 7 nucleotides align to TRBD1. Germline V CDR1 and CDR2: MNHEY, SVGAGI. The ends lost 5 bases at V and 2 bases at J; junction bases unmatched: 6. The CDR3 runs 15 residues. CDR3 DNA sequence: TGTGCCAGCAGTCAGGACAGGAATCCCTACAATGAGCAGTTCTTC. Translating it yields CASSQDRNPYNEQFF.

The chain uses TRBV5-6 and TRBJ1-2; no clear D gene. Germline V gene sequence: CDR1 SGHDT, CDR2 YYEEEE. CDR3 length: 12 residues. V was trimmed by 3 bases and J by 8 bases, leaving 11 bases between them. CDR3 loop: CASSSINHGYTF. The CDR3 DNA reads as TGTGCCAGCAGCTCCATCAATCACGGCTACACCTTC.